The 11 T cell receptor beta chains reported below all come from one sample, sequenced in a study of response to subunit inactivated influenza vaccine. TCRdb fed the RT-PCR reads into MiXCR, producing one record per CDR3 protein. The sample records roughly 700,000 distinct CDR3 sequences, about 15% being singletons. Sequenced material: PBMCs from blood, taken 14 to 15 days before vaccination. Source of these receptors: a man aged 45-65 years who received an inactivated influenza vaccine.

In its sample, this clonotype was seen a few times. The chain combines TRBV12-3 or TRBV12-4 with TRBJ2-7; a weak D match, TRBD1 (6 bases). The CDR3 has 14 amino acids. V lost 5 bases, J lost 3 bases, and 14 bases lay in between. The CDR3 here is CASSPGHQSYEQYF. In DNA form, the CDR3 reads TGTGCCAGCAGTCCGGGACACCAAAGCTACGAGCAGTACTTC.

The table lists this clonotype with many counts. This rearrangement joins TRBV28 to TRBJ2-3; no clear D. This CDR3 region has 14 residues. Trimming pared 5 bases from V and 4 bases from J, leaving 13 bases between. Germline V CDR1 and CDR2: MDHEN, SYDVKM. CDR3 sequence: CASSDSLVADTQYF. Written as DNA, the CDR3 is TGTGCCAGCAGTGATAGTTTAGTCGCAGATACGCAGTATTTT. The full variable domain, with the rest looked up from reference TRBV28 and TRBJ2-3, is DVKVTQSSRYLVKRTGEKVFLECVQDMDHENMFWYRQDPGLGLRLIYFSYDVKMKEKGDIPEGYSVSREKKERFSLILESASTNQTSMYLCASSDSLVADTQYFGPGTRLTVL.

This clonotype showed up just a few times. This rearrangement joins TRBV29-1 to TRBJ1-2; 9 bases line up with TRBD1. This CDR3 is 12 amino acids long. Per the germline V gene, CDR1 is SQVTM and CDR2 is ANQGSEA. V was clipped by 5 bases and J by 8 bases; unmatched bases: 6. The DNA of the CDR3 is TGCAGCGTTAAAGGACAGGGGAACGGCTACACCTTC. Amino acid sequence: CSVKGQGNGYTF.

This clonotype was seen a handful of times. The chain uses TRBV7-9 and TRBJ2-1; 9 bases agree with TRBD2. With V trimmed by 4 bases and J by 1 base, 5 bases remained unmatched. Germline assignment: CDR1 SEHNR and CDR2 FQNEAQ (reference sequence). The CDR3 is 16 amino acids. This chain's CDR3 is CASSWPSGASYNEQFF. In DNA form, the CDR3 reads TGTGCCAGCAGCTGGCCTAGCGGGGCTTCCTACAATGAGCAGTTCTTC. Complete variable domain (other parts from reference TRBV7-9 and TRBJ2-1): DTGVSQNPRHKITKRGQNVTFRCDPISEHNRLYWYRQTLGQGPEFLTYFQNEAQLEKSRLLSDRFSAERPKGSFSTLEIQRTEQGDSAMYLCASSWPSGASYNEQFFGPGTRLTVL.

The chain has TRBV2 and TRBJ1-2; weak D call: TRBD1 (5 bases). The V gene lost 1 base and the J gene lost 7 bases, with 10 bases spanning the gap. The CDR3 consists of 13 residues. Germline V gene lookup returns CDR1 SNHLY and CDR2 FYNNEI. The CDR3 nucleotides are TGTGCCAGCAGTGAAGGGACATCTGTTGGCTACACCTTC. This encodes CASSEGTSVGYTF.

The chain links TRBV4-3 to TRBJ2-7, with D possibly being TRBD2 (5 bases). Per the germline V gene, CDR1 is LGHNA and CDR2 is YSLEER. V lost 2 bases, J lost 1 base, and 15 bases lay in between. The CDR3 runs to 16 residues. CDR3 nucleotides: TGCGCCAGCAGCCAACTCTGGTCGGGGATTTCCTACGAGCAGTACTTC. The encoded protein is CASSQLWSGISYEQYF.

There are a few counts of this clonotype. The rearrangement uses TRBV6-5 and TRBJ2-2, with a weak D call TRBD2 (5 bases). There are 15 residues in the CDR3. V was clipped by 7 bases and J by 0 bases, with 12 bases between them. CDR1 MNHEY and CDR2 SVGAGI come from the germline V gene. The CDR3 nucleotides are TGTGCCAGCATTTGGGAGTCGTCGAACACCGGGGAGCTGTTTTTT. Translated, it gives CASIWESSNTGELFF.

There are many counts of this clonotype. The chain uses TRBV15 and TRBJ1-1; D remains ambiguous. Germline V gene lookup returns CDR1 LNHNV and CDR2 YYDKDF (reference sequence). The V gene lost 1 base and the J gene lost 1 base, with 7 bases spanning the gap. CDR3 length: 14 residues. Here the CDR3 DNA reads TGTGCCACCAGCAGAGCGTCTGGGAACACTGAAGCTTTCTTT. It codes for CATSRASGNTEAFF. The complete variable domain, with remaining parts taken from reference TRBV15 and TRBJ1-1, reads DAMVIQNPRYQVTQFGKPVTLSCSQTLNHNVMYWYQQKSSQAPKLLFHYYDKDFNNEADTPDNFQSRRPNTSFCFLDIRSPGLGDTAMYLCATSRASGNTEAFFGQGTRLTVV.

The table lists this clonotype with many counts. The genes are TRBV12-3 or TRBV12-4 and TRBJ1-1; D is unclear. V lost 2 bases and J 5 bases, leaving 6 bases between the germline ends. This CDR3 is 12 amino acids long. For the CDR3, the DNA is TGTGCCAGCAGTTTATGGGGTACTGAAGCTTTCTTT. Amino acids: CASSLWGTEAFF.

This clonotype was seen more than once but under ten times. In DNA form, the CDR3 reads TGTGCCAGCAGTGAAAACGAGTTGGGGAGCTTTAAGTCACCCCTCCACTTT. Amino acid sequence: CASSENELGSFKSPLHF. The rearrangement links TRBV25-1 to TRBJ1-6; D remains unclear. V lost 2 bases and J 10 bases, leaving 21 bases between the germline ends. CDR1 and CDR2 from the germline V gene are MGHDK and SYGVNS. This CDR3 has 17 residues.

This clonotype turned up a few times. V and J are TRBV6-1 and TRBJ2-3, with 11 bases matching TRBD1. V was clipped by 3 bases and J by 5 bases; unmatched bases: 10. The CDR3 is 17 amino acids. The germline gives CDR1 MNHNS, CDR2 SASEGT. CDR3 region: CASSEDAGTGGGDTQYF. The CDR3 nucleotides read TGTGCCAGCAGTGAGGACGCCGGGACAGGGGGTGGAGATACGCAGTATTTT.